Presented here are 32 T cell receptor beta chains from one specimen sequenced in a study of CD8+ T cells in alopecia areata. Sequencing relied on a cDNA template that was reverse transcribed from extracted RNA. The protocol was immunoSEQ multiplex PCR, while the TCRdb copy is restricted to in-frame clones and leaves out a portion. The repertoire shows around 100,000 clones, none seen only once; the top ten take less than 20%. The sample comprised lesional skin. The origin of the receptors is a C3H/HeJ mouse with alopecia areata. The strain is characterized by the MHC haplotype H2-k.

This clone showed up just a few times. Gene names refer to mouse genes. Read sequence stops 4 residues before the CDR3 end, and the germline J gene provides the missing end. V usage is TRBV1 and J usage is TRBJ2-1; 8 positions match TRBD1. The CDR3 extends over 14 amino acids. Germline V gene data show CDR1 as NSQYPW and CDR2 as LRSPGD (reference sequence). Unmatched junction bases numbered 4, after V lost 4 bases and J lost 5 bases. CDR3 DNA (partial): TGCACCTGCAGTGGGACAGGGTTGGATGCT. It yields the protein CTCSGTGLDA. The whole CDR3 is CTCSGTGLDAEQFF.

This clone was seen a few times. Any gene name here is a mouse gene name. The read terminates 4 residues ahead of where the CDR3 ends, so the germline J gene completes it. J is TRBJ2-3 and V is TRBV13-3; unclear D gene. The CDR3 is 14 residues long. Germline CDR1 is NNHDY and CDR2 is SYVADS. The V end lost 1 base, the J end lost 1 base, and 7 bases lay between the germline ends. The CDR3 sequence: CASSDTRGAETLYF. CDR3 DNA, as far as it was read: TGTGCCAGCAGTGATACACGAGGTGCAGAA.

This clone was observed a few times. The DNA translation disagrees with the TCRdb protein at residue 12, so the protein in this description comes from the DNA. Gene names follow the mouse nomenclature. Coverage ceases 3 residues before the CDR3 finishes, and the germline J gene fills in the end. This chain uses TRBV1 with TRBJ1-6; TRBD1 matches at 7 bases. TRBJ1-6 falls under the ORF class, with uncertain function. The CDR3 contains 15 residues. Germline V gene data show CDR1 as NSQYPW and CDR2 as LRSPGD (reference sequence). V trimming: 1 base; J trimming: 8 bases; junction bases outside the gene matches: 5. The CDR3 bases that were read are TGCACCTGCAGTGCAGGAACAGGGGAAGATTCGCCC. Protein sequence: CTCSAGTGEDSP. The whole CDR3 is CTCSAGTGEDSPLYF.

This clone was seen at least ten times. Gene names refer to mouse genes. The missing CDR3 end, 4 residues past where the read stops, is filled in from the germline J gene. This sequence joins TRBV13-3 and TRBJ1-1, with 8 bases aligning to TRBD1. The CDR3 totals 14 residues. Germline lookup yields CDR1 NNHDY and CDR2 SYVADS. CDR3: CASSDAGGAEEVFF. CDR3 bases read: TGTGCCAGCAGTGATGCAGGGGGCGCGGAA.

This clone has just a few counts. Genes and germline are mouse. The sequenced fragment ends 4 residues before the CDR3 boundary, so the rest is inferred from the germline J gene. This rearrangement joins TRBV19 to TRBJ2-7; 8 bases fit TRBD2. The CDR3 has 15 residues. V lost 6 bases, J lost 0 bases, and 8 bases stayed unmatched. CDR1 is FNHDT, CDR2 SITEND, per germline (reference sequence). The CDR3 sequence: CASISGGPSSYEQYF. CDR3 bases read: TGTGCCAGCATCTCTGGGGGGCCGAGCTCCTAT.

This clone was seen only a few times. The listed genes are named as in mouse. The read falls 4 residues short of the CDR3 end, and the missing part is taken from the germline J gene. J is TRBJ1-2 and V is TRBV1; D remains unclear. CDR1 NSQYPW and CDR2 LRSPGD come from the germline V gene (reference sequence). The V end lost 0 bases, the J end lost 0 bases, and 8 bases lay between the germline ends. This CDR3 comprises 15 residues. The CDR3 region is CTCSADQVANSDYTF. The sequenced CDR3 bases are TGCACCTGCAGTGCAGACCAGGTAGCAAACTCC.

As concerns this clone: The germline and genes are mouse ones. Sequencing ends 4 residues short of the CDR3 end; the germline J gene provides the rest. This chain connects TRBV14 to TRBJ2-5; D might be TRBD1 (7 bases). This CDR3 is 12 amino acids long. Per the germline V gene, CDR1 is SGHDT and CDR2 is FRDEAV. Incomplete CDR3 DNA: TGTGCCAGCAGTTTAGGGGGCGAC. Its translation: CASSLGGD. The CDR3 reads in full as CASSLGGDTQYF.

In this sample, this clone turned up a few times. Gene names and germline refer to mouse. Read sequence stops 4 residues before the CDR3 end, and the germline J gene provides the missing end. V gene TRBV19 combines with J gene TRBJ1-1; TRBD1 aligns across 7 bases. Germline values: CDR1 FNHDT, CDR2 SITEND (reference sequence). This CDR3 spans 12 amino acids. Partial CDR3 DNA: TGTGCCAGCACCAACAGGGGCCCA. This codes for CASTNRGP. The complete CDR3 reads CASTNRGPEVFF.

This clone was detected only a few times. Gene names follow the mouse nomenclature. The CDR3 is cut off 4 residues early in the read; its end comes from the germline J gene. V and J are TRBV1 and TRBJ2-2; D call uncertain. The CDR3 extends over 14 amino acids. Germline V CDR1 and CDR2: NSQYPW, LRSPGD (reference sequence). The CDR3 bases that were read are TGCACCTGCAGTGCAGATTCGAGGGTCGGG. Its translation is CTCSADSRVG. The entire CDR3 protein reads CTCSADSRVGQLYF.

As regards this clone: These gene names are mouse names. The CDR3 extends 4 residues past the end of the read, so its final part is completed from the germline J gene. This chain joins TRBV12-2 and TRBJ2-1; 7 nucleotides match TRBD1. CDR1 SGHLS and CDR2 HYDKME come from the germline V gene. The J segment lost 2 bases and the V segment lost 0 bases, leaving 3 bases of the junction unmatched. The CDR3 extends over 15 amino acids. The CDR3 region is CASSLDTGDYAEQFF. The CDR3 bases that were read are TGTGCCAGCTCTCTCGATACAGGGGACTATGCT.

Worth noting for this clone: Mouse germline and gene names are used. The missing CDR3 end, 4 residues past where the read stops, is filled in from the germline J gene. V is TRBV19 and J is TRBJ2-5; a weak D match, TRBD2 (6 bases). Germline values: CDR1 FNHDT, CDR2 SITEND (reference sequence). CDR3 size: 15 residues. V lost 4 bases and J 0 bases, leaving 12 bases between the germline ends. Partial CDR3 DNA: TGTGCCAGCAGTCCCGGCTGGGGTAACCAAGAC. This encodes CASSPGWGNQD. The complete CDR3 sequence is CASSPGWGNQDTQYF.

This clone was detected ten times or more. Gene names and germline refer to mouse. Coverage ceases 4 residues before the CDR3 finishes, and the germline J gene fills in the end. V usage is TRBV19 and J usage is TRBJ1-2; 7 positions match TRBD1. The CDR3 runs to 17 residues. Losses at the gene ends were 0 bases for V and 0 bases for J; bases not matched to a gene: 8. Germline V gene sequence: CDR1 FNHDT, CDR2 SITEND (reference sequence). This chain's CDR3 is CASSIDGPGGANSDYTF. The CDR3 bases that were read are TGTGCCAGCAGTATAGATGGGCCAGGGGGTGCAAACTCC.

This clone turned up a few times. Genes here carry mouse names. The read ends 4 residues before the CDR3 terminus; that terminus is restored from the germline J gene. J is TRBJ2-7 and V is TRBV13-3; 9 nucleotides line up with TRBD2. The CDR3 covers 15 residues. V was pared by 5 bases and J by 0 bases, with 6 bases of the junction left unmatched. The germline V gene has CDR1 NNHDY and CDR2 SYVADS. The covered CDR3 bases are TGTGCCAGCAGAGTGACTGGGGGCAACTCCTAT. Amino acid sequence: CASRVTGGNSY. The CDR3 reads in full as CASRVTGGNSYEQYF.

This clone occurred a few times. Gene names are mouse gene names. The read finishes 4 residues shy of the CDR3 end, and the germline J gene is used to complete it. The V and J genes are TRBV1 and TRBJ1-1, with 10 bases identical to TRBD1. In germline, CDR1 is NSQYPW, CDR2 LRSPGD (reference sequence). The CDR3 is 15 amino acids. CDR3 sequence: CTCSADPGQGPEVFF. The part of the CDR3 DNA that was read is TGCACCTGCAGTGCAGATCCGGGACAGGGGCCA. Full variable domain (missing parts from reference TRBV1 and TRBJ1-1): VTLLEQNPRWRLVPRGQAVNLRCILKNSQYPWMSWYQQDLQKQLQWLFTLRSPGDKEVKSLPGADYLATRVTDTELRLQVANMSQGRTLYCTCSADPGQGPEVFFGKGTRLTVV.

Comment on this clone: Each gene name is a mouse one. The missing CDR3 end, 4 residues past where the read stops, is filled in from the germline J gene. The chain links TRBV17 to TRBJ2-7, with a weak D call TRBD1 (5 bases). With 4 bases removed from V and 1 base from J, the gap between germline ends came to 8 bases. The length of the CDR3 is 13 residues. Germline V gene sequence: CDR1 MNHDT, CDR2 YYDKIL. The sequenced part of the CDR3 DNA is TGTGCTAGCAGTAAGGACATATCCTAT. Its translation: CASSKDISY. The whole CDR3 sequence reads CASSKDISYEQYF. Supplemented by reference TRBV17 and TRBJ2-7, the full variable domain reads DTTVKQNPRYKLARVGKPVNLICSQTMNHDTMYWYQKKPNQAPKLLLFYYDKILNREADTFEKFQSSRPNNSFCSLYIGSAGLEYSAMYLCASSKDISYEQYFGPGTRLTVL.

Turning to this clone: Germline and genes here are mouse. The sequenced fragment ends 4 residues before the CDR3 boundary, so the rest is inferred from the germline J gene. The chain uses TRBV13-3 and TRBJ2-7; 10 bases map to TRBD2. V was pared by 0 bases and J by 3 bases, with 3 bases of the junction left unmatched. Germline V CDR1 and CDR2: NNHDY, SYVADS. The CDR3 totals 15 residues. The CDR3 spells CASSDARLGGYEQYF. Incomplete CDR3 DNA: TGTGCCAGCAGTGATGCTCGACTGGGGGGCTAT.

With respect to this clone: Mouse names are used for the genes. The read finishes 4 residues shy of the CDR3 end, and the germline J gene is used to complete it. The chain combines TRBV13-3 with TRBJ2-5; TRBD2 agrees at 8 bases. CDR3 length equals 17 residues. Trimming cost V 2 bases and J 2 bases; bases outside gene matches: 10. Germline V CDR1 and CDR2: NNHDY, SYVADS. The CDR3 loop is CASSDSSGGRPQDTQYF. The DNA read from the CDR3 is TGTGCCAGCAGTGACTCTTCGGGGGGGCGTCCCCAAGAC.

In the case of this clone: Gene names are the mouse ones. The CDR3: CTCSARRGGANTEVFF. The part of the CDR3 DNA that was read is TGCACCTGCAGTGCTAGACGTGGGGGAGCAAACACA. The J gene is TRBJ1-1, the V gene TRBV1; D is possibly TRBD1 (5 bases). The sequenced fragment ends 4 residues before the CDR3 boundary, so the rest is inferred from the germline J gene. The V end lost 3 bases, the J end lost 0 bases, and 14 bases lay between the germline ends. Germline V gene lookup returns CDR1 NSQYPW and CDR2 LRSPGD (reference sequence). CDR3 size: 16 residues.

A few counts support this clone. The genes are named according to mouse. The CDR3 end lies 4 residues beyond the end of the read and is filled in from the germline J gene. The chain is built from TRBV13-3 and TRBJ2-1; D not certain. This CDR3 region has 13 residues. Trimming shortened V by 4 bases and J by 1 base, and 6 bases separated the two germline ends. Germline CDR1 is NNHDY and CDR2 is SYVADS. The CDR3 reads CASSLQNYAEQFF. The sequenced part of the CDR3 DNA is TGTGCCAGCAGTTTACAGAACTATGCT.

This clone was picked up a small number of times. These gene names are mouse names. CDR3 DNA, as far as it was read: TGTGCCAGCAGTGATGCACAAGACTGGGGGTCTTAT. Its protein is CASSDAQDWGSY. In full, the CDR3 is CASSDAQDWGSYEQYF. The chain couples TRBV13-1 to TRBJ2-7; TRBD2 agrees at 9 bases. The CDR3 end lies 4 residues beyond the end of the read and is filled in from the germline J gene. The germline gives CDR1 NSHNY, CDR2 SYGAGN. The CDR3 runs to 16 residues.

This clone was observed a few times. Germline and genes here are mouse. With the read ending 4 residues before the CDR3 end, the germline J gene is used to fill in that end. This sequence joins TRBV13-3 and TRBJ1-2, with D unresolved. Trimming took 5 bases from V and 0 from J, leaving 11 bases between them. The CDR3 runs to 14 residues. In germline, CDR1 is NNHDY, CDR2 SYVADS. The sequenced CDR3 bases are TGTGCCAGCAGGAAACTCCAAGCAAACTCC. Residues: CASRKLQANS. In full, the CDR3 is CASRKLQANSDYTF.

This clone occurred a few times. Mouse names are used for the genes. The read finishes 4 residues shy of the CDR3 end, and the germline J gene is used to complete it. The chain uses TRBV19 and TRBJ1-1; D remains unclear. The ends were cut back, 2 bases at V and 4 bases at J, with 6 bases in the middle. Per the germline V gene, CDR1 is FNHDT and CDR2 is SITEND (reference sequence). This CDR3 comprises 12 residues. CDR3 bases read: TGTGCCAGCAGTATTACAGTCACA. Translation gives CASSITVT. The complete CDR3 sequence is CASSITVTEVFF.

This clone was seen a few times. A mismatch at residue 14 separates the TCRdb protein from the translated DNA, so the protein presented here was translated from the DNA. Here the gene names and germline are mouse. The sequenced CDR3 bases are TGTGCTAGCAGTAGAGATCTCAGGGCCACTTCTGGAAATACG. Amino acids: CASSRDLRATSGNT. The full CDR3 is CASSRDLRATSGNTLYF. V and J are TRBV17 and TRBJ1-3; possible D gene TRBD1, 5 bases. The CDR3 extends 3 residues past the end of the read, so its final part is completed from the germline J gene. Looked up from germline, CDR1 is MNHDT and CDR2 is YYDKIL. The germline V and J ends were trimmed by 0 bases and 0 bases, with 12 bases remaining between them. The CDR3 covers 17 residues.

This clone was detected a few times. The gene names given are mouse names. The read ends 4 residues early relative to the CDR3; the germline J gene fills the gap. The rearrangement uses TRBV3 and TRBJ2-5; 9 positions match TRBD1. V trimming: 5 bases; J trimming: 3 bases; junction bases outside the gene matches: 3. The germline gives CDR1 SNHLY, CDR2 FYNGKV (reference sequence). This CDR3 is built from 14 residues. The CDR3 protein is CASSPGTGQDTQYF. CDR3 DNA (partial): TGTGCCAGCAGCCCCGGGACAGGGCAAGAC.

This clone turned up a few times. The genes are named according to mouse. The identical CDR3 is also encoded by other nucleotide sequences in the sample. CDR3 region: CASSIRTGGGTEVFF. The CDR3 bases that were read are TGTGCCAGCAGTATAAGGACAGGCGGAGGCACA. V gene TRBV19 combines with J gene TRBJ1-1; 7 bases match TRBD1. The CDR3 end falls 4 residues outside the read, so it is completed with the germline J gene. The ends lost 1 base at V and 4 bases at J; junction bases unmatched: 7. CDR1 FNHDT and CDR2 SITEND come from the germline V gene (reference sequence). The CDR3 contains 15 residues.

On this clone: These gene names are mouse names. The read falls 4 residues short of the CDR3 end, and the missing part is taken from the germline J gene. The gene calls are TRBV13-3 and TRBJ1-4, with a tentative D call TRBD1 (6 bases). Germline CDR1 reads NNHDY; CDR2 reads SYVADS. V lost 6 bases and J lost 5, with 14 bases in between. The CDR3 consists of 14 residues. Incomplete CDR3 DNA: TGTGCCAGCAACTCCGGGACAAAAAACGAA. This codes for CASNSGTKNE. The whole CDR3 sequence reads CASNSGTKNERLFF.

Details on this clone: Each gene name is a mouse one. Sequencing ends 4 residues short of the CDR3 end; the germline J gene provides the rest. The rearrangement joins TRBV19 to TRBJ2-3; TRBD1 matches 7 bases. CDR1 and CDR2 (germline): FNHDT, SITEND (reference sequence). This CDR3 is 15 amino acids long. After removal of 2 bases from V and 1 base from J, the junction contained 4 bases not matched to a gene. The CDR3 region is CASSMSGTGAETLYF. The sequenced part of the CDR3 DNA is TGTGCCAGCAGTATGTCAGGGACAGGTGCAGAA.

This clone has just a few counts. The germline and genes are mouse ones. The DNA ends 4 residues before the CDR3 does, and the rest of the CDR3 is filled in from the germline J gene. V gene TRBV1 combines with J gene TRBJ2-3, with 7 bases that match TRBD2. Germline assignment: CDR1 NSQYPW and CDR2 LRSPGD (reference sequence). This CDR3 spans 16 amino acids. J lost 2 bases, V lost 0 bases, and 5 bases had no gene match. Here the CDR3 reads CTCSAEDWGVAETLYF. The covered CDR3 bases are TGCACCTGCAGTGCAGAGGATTGGGGGGTTGCAGAA.

A word on this clone: Gene names follow the mouse nomenclature. The sequence runs out 4 residues before the end of the CDR3; the remainder is reconstructed from the germline J gene. The V gene is TRBV1, the J gene TRBJ2-5; no clear D. V lost 2 bases and J lost 3, with 6 bases in between. The germline V gene has CDR1 NSQYPW and CDR2 LRSPGD (reference sequence). The CDR3 is made up of 13 amino acids. The CDR3 is CTCSARLQDTQYF. CDR3 DNA (partial): TGCACCTGCAGTGCACGACTACAAGAC.

To note about this clone: Here the gene names and germline are mouse. The read ends 4 residues shy of where the CDR3 ends; the end is completed using the germline J gene. This chain links TRBV1 with TRBJ2-3, with D uncertain. This CDR3 is 13 amino acids long. The V gene's germline CDR1 is NSQYPW and CDR2 LRSPGD (reference sequence). CDR3 DNA, as far as it was read: TGCACCTGCAGTGCAGCCGAGGGAGAA. It specifies CTCSAAEGE. The entire CDR3 protein is CTCSAAEGETLYF.

Of note for this clone: The genes and germline here are from mouse. Incomplete CDR3 DNA: TGTGCCAGCAGATCGGGACTGGGGGGTGCT. Translated, it gives CASRSGLGGA. The full CDR3 protein is CASRSGLGGAEQFF. The V call is TRBV19, the J call TRBJ2-1; 12 bases line up with TRBD2. The read terminates 4 residues ahead of where the CDR3 ends, so the germline J gene completes it. This CDR3 is built from 14 residues. The germline V gene encodes CDR1 FNHDT and CDR2 SITEND (reference sequence). V shed 5 bases, J shed 6 bases, and the junction held 3 bases outside the gene matches.

To note about this clone: Each gene name is a mouse one. The read stops 4 residues short of the end of the CDR3; the missing end is completed from the germline J gene. The gene calls are TRBV13-1 and TRBJ2-1, with D possibly matching TRBD1 (6 bases). The germline V gene encodes CDR1 NSHNY and CDR2 SYGAGN. The CDR3 length is 13 residues. Between the trimmed V and J ends, which lost 5 bases and 6 bases, there was a span of 12 bases. The CDR3 bases that were read are TGTGCCAGCAGCGAATACAGGGCTGCT. Amino acids: CASSEYRAA. The complete CDR3 protein is CASSEYRAAEQFF.